This T cell receptor beta chain was documented in a study of T cells after yellow fever vaccination. TCRdb processed the 5' RACE reads anew with MiXCR; each CDR3 protein has one entry. The sample shows under 50,000 distinct CDR3 sequences, around 6.8% of them seen only once. Germline loops: CDR1 LNHDA, CDR2 SQIVND (reference sequence). CDR3 length: 13 amino acids. V dropped 6 bases and J dropped 3; count of bases not matched to a gene: 1. This clonotype was found many times. Study-wide points: Detected again after the booster were most primary-vaccination clones, at 95% to 98% CD4 and roughly 88% CD8. Only a minor proportion of clonotypes was detected across both CD4 and CD8 compartments.

The rearrangement joins TRBV19 to TRBJ2-3, with 9 bases identical to TRBD1. The source was PBMCs, either bulk or a sorted T-cell subset (CD4+, CD8+, memory, or dextramer-sorted; not recorded which), collected 45 days after the yellow fever booster vaccination. The sequence derives from a man aged 25-40 years who received the YFV17D yellow fever vaccine. The CDR3 here is CASRDRGTDTQYF. The CDR3 DNA follows: TGTGCCAGTAGGGACAGGGGTACAGATACGCAGTATTTT.